These T cell receptor beta chains were read from a single sample in a study of identifying expanded T cells in peripheral blood. Assay used: immunoSEQ multiplex PCR; TCRdb lists only in-frame clones, some missing. The data contain about 52,000 clones, approximately 79% of them singletons. The specimen was blood. The source of these receptors is a person between 18 and 70 years old in good health. The CDR3 runs from the conserved cysteine through the conserved F or W. D genes are given only for firm matches. Not all rows give a size; the values are once, few, many and, for expanded clones, a class.

abundance: .
v_gene: TRBV4-2
d_gene: .
j_gene: TRBJ2-5
CDR3nt: TGTGCCAGCAGCCAAGATTTACTGGGTCTCGTCACAGGGACCCAGTACTTC
CDR3aa: CASSQDLLGLVTGTQYF

abundance: .
v_gene: TRBV7-8
d_gene: .
j_gene: TRBJ1-1
CDR3nt: TGTGCCAGCAGCCCTCGGCGAAAACTTATGAACACTGAAGCTTTCTTT
CDR3aa: CASSPRRKLMNTEAFF

abundance: .
v_gene: TRBV21-1
d_gene: .
j_gene: TRBJ2-5
CDR3nt: TGTGCCAGCGGCCCAGCGGGAGGGGGGGAGACCCAGTACTTC
CDR3aa: CASGPAGGGETQYF

abundance: few
v_gene: TRBV27
d_gene: .
j_gene: TRBJ1-1
CDR3nt: TGTGCCAGCAGTTCTCTGGTTGGGGAAGCTTTCTTT
CDR3aa: CASSSLVGEAFF

abundance: .
v_gene: TRBV5-1
d_gene: .
j_gene: TRBJ1-2
CDR3nt: TGCGCCAGCAGCTTGGCCTTCGGTGAAAACTATGGCTACACCTTC
CDR3aa: CASSLAFGENYGYTF

abundance: .
v_gene: TRBV10-2
d_gene: TRBD2
j_gene: TRBJ2-7
CDR3nt: TGCGCCAGCAGTGGTAGGACTAGCGGTAACTTCTCCTACGAGCAGTACTTC
CDR3aa: CASSGRTSGNFSYEQYF

abundance: .
v_gene: TRBV12-5
d_gene: .
j_gene: TRBJ1-1
CDR3nt: TGTGCTAGTGGTTTGAATATCGGGGGAAGGGGGTTAATGAACACTGAAGCTTTCTTT
CDR3aa: CASGLNIGGRGLMNTEAFF

abundance: .
v_gene: TRBV4-3
d_gene: .
j_gene: TRBJ2-1
CDR3nt: TGCGCCAGCAGCCAAGATGAAAGGCGAGAGCAGTTCTTC
CDR3aa: CASSQDERREQFF

abundance: .
v_gene: TRBV5-1
d_gene: .
j_gene: TRBJ2-5
CDR3nt: TGCGCCAGCAGCTTGGCGGGAATAGAGACCCAGTACTTC
CDR3aa: CASSLAGIETQYF

abundance: once
v_gene: TRBV6-1
d_gene: TRBD1
j_gene: TRBJ1-2
CDR3nt: TGTGCCAGCAGGGATACAGGGGGCCGGTACGGCTACACCTTC
CDR3aa: CASRDTGGRYGYTF

abundance: few
v_gene: TRBV6-6
d_gene: .
j_gene: TRBJ1-2
CDR3nt: TGTGCCAGCAGTTTCGACAGCGGAGGCTACACCTTC
CDR3aa: CASSFDSGGYTF

abundance: .
v_gene: TRBV19
d_gene: TRBD1
j_gene: TRBJ1-6
CDR3nt: TGTGCCAGTAGGGCCGGGACAGGGGACTCACCCCTCCACTTT
CDR3aa: CASRAGTGDSPLHF

abundance: .
v_gene: TRBV2
d_gene: TRBD1
j_gene: TRBJ1-4
CDR3nt: TGTGCCAGCAAACTGACAGGGGATCCTAATGAAAAACTGTTTTTT
CDR3aa: CASKLTGDPNEKLFF

abundance: .
v_gene: TRBV29-1
d_gene: .
j_gene: TRBJ2-3
CDR3nt: TGCAGCGTGGGGCGGGGATCCACAGATACGCAGTATTTT
CDR3aa: CSVGRGSTDTQYF

abundance: .
v_gene: TRBV4-3
d_gene: TRBD2
j_gene: TRBJ2-1
CDR3nt: TGCGCCAGCAGCCCTTGGACTAGTAATAATGAGCAGTTCTTC
CDR3aa: CASSPWTSNNEQFF

abundance: .
v_gene: TRBV19
d_gene: .
j_gene: TRBJ2-1
CDR3nt: TGTGCCAGTACCGACCAACATAGCTCCTACAATGAGCAGTTCTTC
CDR3aa: CASTDQHSSYNEQFF

abundance: .
v_gene: TRBV11-1
d_gene: .
j_gene: TRBJ2-1
CDR3nt: TGTGCCAGCAGCTTCCAGGGGATTTGCAATGAGCAGTTCTTC
CDR3aa: CASSFQGICNEQFF

abundance: .
v_gene: TRBV25-1
d_gene: TRBD1
j_gene: TRBJ1-2
CDR3nt: TGTGCCAGCAGTGTACAGGGGGCGCGGGGCTACACCTTC
CDR3aa: CASSVQGARGYTF

abundance: .
v_gene: TRBV30
d_gene: TRBD1
j_gene: TRBJ1-1
CDR3nt: TGTGCCTGGATTCCGGGACAGGGGCTACGTGGGGTCGGCACTGAAGCTTTCTTT
CDR3aa: CAWIPGQGLRGVGTEAFF

abundance: .
v_gene: TRBV7-6
d_gene: TRBD2
j_gene: TRBJ2-7
CDR3nt: TGTGCCAGCAGCTTAATCGGACTAGCGGGATCCGAGCAGTACTTC
CDR3aa: CASSLIGLAGSEQYF

abundance: .
v_gene: TRBV6-1
d_gene: TRBD2
j_gene: TRBJ2-3
CDR3nt: TGTGCCAGCAGATGGACTAGCGGCACAGATACGCAGTATTTT
CDR3aa: CASRWTSGTDTQYF

abundance: .
v_gene: TRBV18
d_gene: .
j_gene: TRBJ2-3
CDR3nt: TGTGCCAGCTCACCACTCGGCGGACGCACAGATACGCAGTATTTT
CDR3aa: CASSPLGGRTDTQYF

abundance: once
v_gene: TRBV27
d_gene: TRBD1
j_gene: TRBJ1-1
CDR3nt: TGTGCCAGCAGTTTATCGGGTGACAGGGCCACTGAAGCTTTCTTT
CDR3aa: CASSLSGDRATEAFF

abundance: .
v_gene: TRBV11-2
d_gene: .
j_gene: TRBJ1-4
CDR3nt: TGTGCCAGCAGCTTAGCCAATGAAAAACTGTTTTTT
CDR3aa: CASSLANEKLFF

abundance: .
v_gene: TRBV6-5
d_gene: .
j_gene: TRBJ2-1
CDR3nt: TGTGCCAGCACAACCGACAGGATTCAGTTCTTC
CDR3aa: CASTTDRIQFF

abundance: once
v_gene: TRBV7-8
d_gene: .
j_gene: TRBJ2-7
CDR3nt: TGTGCCAGCAGCTTCCCAGGGTTTTACGAGCAGTACTTC
CDR3aa: CASSFPGFYEQYF

abundance: .
v_gene: TRBV9
d_gene: TRBD2
j_gene: TRBJ2-3
CDR3nt: TGTGCCAGCAGCCCCACTAGCGGGGCTGTCACAGATACGCAGTATTTT
CDR3aa: CASSPTSGAVTDTQYF

abundance: .
v_gene: TRBV5-1
d_gene: .
j_gene: TRBJ1-1
CDR3nt: TGCGCCAGCAGCTTCCAGGGAGGGACTGAAGCTTTCTTT
CDR3aa: CASSFQGGTEAFF

abundance: few
v_gene: TRBV9
d_gene: .
j_gene: TRBJ2-2
CDR3nt: TGTGCCAGCAGCGTTGGGGTCACCGGGGAGCTGTTTTTT
CDR3aa: CASSVGVTGELFF

abundance: .
v_gene: TRBV18
d_gene: .
j_gene: TRBJ1-2
CDR3nt: TGTGCCAGCTCACCCTCCGAGCGGGTGTCTGGCTACACCTTC
CDR3aa: CASSPSERVSGYTF

abundance: .
v_gene: TRBV10-3
d_gene: TRBD1
j_gene: TRBJ2-2
CDR3nt: TGTGCCACCTCTACAGGGGCGAACACCGGGGAGCTGTTTTTT
CDR3aa: CATSTGANTGELFF

abundance: .
v_gene: TRBV27
d_gene: TRBD2
j_gene: TRBJ2-3
CDR3nt: TGTGCCAGCAGCCTCCTTAGCGGGAGGCTCACAGATACGCAGTATTTT
CDR3aa: CASSLLSGRLTDTQYF

abundance: .
v_gene: TRBV5-5
d_gene: .
j_gene: TRBJ2-7
CDR3nt: TGTGCCAGCAGCTTCGCTAGCGAGAACTACGAGCAGTACTTC
CDR3aa: CASSFASENYEQYF

abundance: .
v_gene: TRBV30
d_gene: TRBD2
j_gene: TRBJ2-7
CDR3nt: TGTGCCTGGACGGGGGGACTGGCCTACGAGCAGTACTTC
CDR3aa: CAWTGGLAYEQYF

abundance: few
v_gene: TRBV2
d_gene: .
j_gene: TRBJ2-3
CDR3nt: TGTGCCAGCAGACACAAGACTAGCACAGATACGCAGTATTTT
CDR3aa: CASRHKTSTDTQYF

abundance: .
v_gene: TRBV7-9
d_gene: TRBD2
j_gene: TRBJ2-4
CDR3nt: TGTGCCAGCACCCTAATGACTAGCGGGAGGGACCTAGCCAAAAACATTCAGTACTTC
CDR3aa: CASTLMTSGRDLAKNIQYF

abundance: .
v_gene: TRBV7-2
d_gene: TRBD1
j_gene: TRBJ1-4
CDR3nt: TGTGCCAGCAGCGTAGACAGGGTGGGTGAAAAACTGTTTTTT
CDR3aa: CASSVDRVGEKLFF